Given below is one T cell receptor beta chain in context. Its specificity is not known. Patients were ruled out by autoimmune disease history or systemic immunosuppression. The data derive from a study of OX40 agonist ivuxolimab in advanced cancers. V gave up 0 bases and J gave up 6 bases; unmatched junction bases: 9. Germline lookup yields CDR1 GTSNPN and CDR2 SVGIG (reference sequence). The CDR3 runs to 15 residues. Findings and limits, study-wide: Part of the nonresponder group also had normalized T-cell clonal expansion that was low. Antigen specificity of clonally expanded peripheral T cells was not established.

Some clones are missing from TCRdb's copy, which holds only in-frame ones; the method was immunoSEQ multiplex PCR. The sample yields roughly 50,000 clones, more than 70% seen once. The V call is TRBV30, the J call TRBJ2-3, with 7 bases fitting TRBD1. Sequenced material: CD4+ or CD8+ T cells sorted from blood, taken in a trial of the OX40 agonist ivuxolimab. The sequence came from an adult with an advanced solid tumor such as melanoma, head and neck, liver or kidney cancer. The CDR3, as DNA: TGTGCCTGGAGTGTATTGGCAGGGGGTTGGGATACGCAGTATTTT. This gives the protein CAWSVLAGGWDTQYF.